These 29 T cell receptor beta chains originate from one sample sequenced in a study of T cells in Graves' hyperthyroidism and ophthalmopathy. Researchers amplified the TCR beta CDR3 regions from RNA transcripts. The HTBI primer set served for first-round RT-PCR of the TCR CDR3. TCRdb itself ran the multiplex PCR reads through MiXCR, one entry per CDR3 protein. The sample carries roughly 660,000 distinct CDR3 sequences, approximately 15% recorded once. Sequencing input: blood. The receptors stem from a man over 45 with Graves' hyperthyroidism.

This clonotype was found many times. V usage is TRBV12-3 or TRBV12-4 and J usage is TRBJ1-6, with TRBD1 matching 8 bases. The CDR3 loop spans 15 amino acids. J gave up 9 bases and V 10 bases, and 14 bases lay outside the gene matches. DNA for the CDR3: TGTGCCACCAGCAGGGAGGGACAGGTTACTTCACCCCTCCACTTT. Encoded protein: CATSREGQVTSPLHF.

This clonotype was detected ten times or more. Written as DNA, the CDR3 is TGTGCCAGCAGTTACTCTAATGAAGGGCAGGGAGATGGCTACACCTTC. This encodes CASSYSNEGQGDGYTF. The chain carries TRBV6-6 and TRBJ1-2, with a possible D match to TRBD1 (5 bases). Germline-derived CDR1 and CDR2 are MNHNY and SVGAGI (reference sequence). CDR3 length: 16 residues. V was shortened by 0 bases and J by 6 bases, with 17 bases between the two germline ends.

At least ten counts were recorded for this clonotype. The rearrangement uses TRBV28 and TRBJ2-7; D unclear. The CDR3 runs to 12 residues. Germline CDR1 and CDR2: MDHEN and SYDVKM. With 3 bases removed from V and 0 bases from J, the gap between germline ends came to 3 bases. The CDR3 DNA follows: TGTGCCAGCAGTTTGACCTCCTACGAGCAGTACTTC. Amino acids: CASSLTSYEQYF. The whole variable domain, filled in from reference TRBV28 and TRBJ2-7, reads DVKVTQSSRYLVKRTGEKVFLECVQDMDHENMFWYRQDPGLGLRLIYFSYDVKMKEKGDIPEGYSVSREKKERFSLILESASTNQTSMYLCASSLTSYEQYFGPGTRLTVT.

Points on this clonotype: This may stem from a read error, because a much larger clone lies one nucleotide away. The chain uses TRBV11-2 and TRBJ2-5; 11 nucleotides align to TRBD2. The CDR3 covers 14 residues. V shed 3 bases and J 7 bases; nucleotides not matched to a gene: 4. Germline V gene lookup returns CDR1 SGHAT and CDR2 FQNNGV. CDR3 residues: CASSFTSGSGTQYF. The CDR3 coding sequence is TGTGCCAGCAGCTTCACTAGCGGGAGTGGGACCCAGTACTTC. Using reference TRBV11-2 and TRBJ2-5 for the parts outside the CDR3, the full variable domain is EAGVAQSPRYKIIEKRQSVAFWCNPISGHATLYWYQQILGQGPKLLIQFQNNGVVDDSQLPKDRFSAERLKGVDSTLKIQPAKLEDSAVYLCASSFTSGSGTQYFGPGTRLLVL.

This clonotype was counted between two and nine times. At one end the junction does not follow the germline gene, possibly because of a read error. J is TRBJ2-3 and V is TRBV5-1; TRBD1 aligns across 7 bases. Germline V gene lookup returns CDR1 SGHRS and CDR2 YFSETQ. CDR3 size: 15 residues. The CDR3 sequence is CASSLRTGPEDTQYF. In DNA form, the CDR3 reads TGTGCCAGCAGCTTAAGGACAGGTCCCGAGGATACGCAGTATTTT. The whole variable domain, remainder taken from reference TRBV5-1 and TRBJ2-3, is KAGVTQTPRYLIKTRGQQVTLSCSPISGHRSVSWYQQTPGQGLQFLFEYFSETQRNKGNFPGRFSGRQFSNSRSEMNVSTLELGDSALYLCASSLRTGPEDTQYFGPGTRLTVL.

The table lists this clonotype with a few counts. This rearrangement joins TRBV5-1 to TRBJ1-1; a possible D gene is TRBD1 (5 bases). The CDR3 runs 15 residues. CDR1 is SGHRS, CDR2 YFSETQ, per germline. V was trimmed by 0 bases and J by 4 bases, leaving 13 bases between them. The CDR3 sequence: CASSLATATSTEAFF. DNA for the CDR3: TGCGCCAGCAGCTTGGCGACAGCTACCTCCACTGAAGCTTTCTTT.

The rearrangement uses TRBV10-3 and TRBJ1-5; D unresolved. The V and J ends lost 0 bases and 4 bases respectively, with 10 bases between them. There are 15 residues in the CDR3. Germline CDR1 ENHRY, CDR2 SYGVKD. CDR3 sequence: CAISESVGGNQPQHF. The CDR3 coding sequence is TGTGCCATCAGTGAGTCCGTCGGAGGTAATCAGCCCCAGCATTTT.

There are a few counts of this clonotype. Mismatch with germline at one junction end may stem from a read error. The chain has TRBV20-1 and TRBJ2-7; D is uncertain. CDR3 length equals 17 residues. Per germline, CDR1 DFQATT and CDR2 SNEGSKA (reference sequence). The DNA of the CDR3 is TGCAGTGTTAGAGGAGCCTTCCAGGCCATTTCCACGGGCGAGCAGTACTTC. Its protein is CSVRGAFQAISTGEQYF.

CDR3 loop: CATNMGREAFF. DNA of the CDR3: TGTGCCACCAACATGGGACGGGAAGCTTTCTTT. The gene calls are TRBV19 and TRBJ1-1; possible D gene TRBD1, 5 bases. The CDR3 contains 11 residues. Per the germline V gene, CDR1 is LNHDA and CDR2 is SQIVND (reference sequence). V gave up 10 bases and J gave up 8 bases, with 14 bases separating them.

This chain links TRBV4-3 with TRBJ2-7, with 10 bases identical to TRBD2. The CDR3 has 16 residues. The germline gives CDR1 LGHNA, CDR2 YSLEER. After removal of 1 base from V and 2 bases from J, the junction contained 5 bases not matched to a gene. The CDR3 protein is CASSQGGLAETYEQYF. DNA of the CDR3: TGCGCCAGCAGCCAAGGTGGACTAGCGGAGACCTACGAGCAGTACTTC.

This chain joins TRBV6-1 and TRBJ2-3; 7 bases agree with TRBD1. Germline lookup yields CDR1 MNHNS and CDR2 SASEGT. V was pared by 6 bases and J by 0 bases, with 3 bases of the junction left unmatched. There are 14 residues in the CDR3. CDR3 bases: TGTGCCAGCAGATACAGGGGTAGCACAGATACGCAGTATTTT. Translated: CASRYRGSTDTQYF.

The chain combines TRBV4-3 with TRBJ2-5; 8 nucleotides align to TRBD1. This CDR3 is 18 amino acids long. Looked up from germline, CDR1 is LGHNA and CDR2 is YSLEER. V was clipped by 0 bases and J by 4 bases; unmatched bases: 13. The CDR3 is CASSQDAFLRGRRETQYF. The CDR3 DNA sequence: TGCGCCAGCAGCCAAGATGCGTTCCTCAGGGGGCGACGAGAGACCCAGTACTTC.

This clonotype occurred a few times. The chain couples TRBV30 to TRBJ2-2; 9 nucleotides agree with TRBD1. The trim removed 2 bases at V and 7 bases at J, leaving 8 bases unmatched. The germline V gene encodes CDR1 GTSNPN and CDR2 SVGIG (reference sequence). The CDR3 sequence is 15 residues long. The CDR3 loop is CAWSIGTGTNGELFF. CDR3 coding DNA: TGTGCCTGGAGTATCGGGACAGGGACGAACGGGGAGCTGTTTTTT.

This clonotype was counted ten times or more. This sequence joins TRBV7-9 and TRBJ1-4, with D tentatively TRBD1 (5 bases). Trimming stripped 5 bases from V and 4 bases from J, with 14 bases between. This CDR3 contains 15 residues. The germline CDR1 and CDR2 sequences are SEHNR and FQNEAQ (reference sequence). This CDR3 reads CASSPSGGSNEKLFF. DNA of the CDR3: TGTGCCAGCAGCCCATCCGGGGGGAGTAATGAAAAACTGTTTTTT.

The rearrangement joins TRBV11-2 to TRBJ2-7; the match to TRBD1 covers 9 bases. The CDR3 spans 15 residues. Trimming cost V 6 bases and J 4 bases; bases outside gene matches: 10. Germline V gene data show CDR1 as SGHAT and CDR2 as FQNNGV. The CDR3 DNA follows: TGTGCCAGCAGGCGTCCCGGGACAGGGACTTACGAGCAGTACTTC. This sequence encodes CASRRPGTGTYEQYF.

This clonotype came up a few times. A much more abundant neighbour one base away suggests this may be a read error. The chain carries TRBV28 and TRBJ1-2; D call uncertain. Germline V gene data show CDR1 as MDHEN and CDR2 as SYDVKM. Trimming shortened V by 2 bases and J by 0 bases, and 4 bases separated the two germline ends. The CDR3 has 13 amino acids. The CDR3 DNA is TGTGCCAGCAGTTTACCAGCTAACTATGGCTACACCTTC. It translates to CASSLPANYGYTF.

This clonotype was seen at least ten times. This chain connects TRBV28 to TRBJ2-7; D not resolved. V shed 3 bases and J shed 5 bases, with 17 bases lying between them. The CDR3 consists of 15 residues. CDR1 MDHEN and CDR2 SYDVKM come from the germline V gene. Here the CDR3 reads CASSFRPPRSHEQYF. The CDR3 coding sequence is TGTGCCAGCAGTTTCCGGCCGCCTAGGAGCCACGAGCAGTACTTC.

This chain links TRBV13 with TRBJ2-3, with 12 bases matching TRBD2. Trimming removed 5 bases from V and 3 bases from J; junction bases left unmatched: 9. CDR3 length equals 17 residues. The germline V gene encodes CDR1 PRHDT and CDR2 FYEKMQ (reference sequence). The DNA for the CDR3 is TGTGCCAGCAGCACCACAGTTACTAGCGGGAGGACAGATACGCAGTATTTT. It is translated as CASSTTVTSGRTDTQYF.

The V and J genes are TRBV5-6 and TRBJ2-1; TRBD1 agrees at 7 bases. The CDR3 runs 14 residues. V gave up 3 bases and J gave up 5 bases; unmatched junction bases: 5. Per germline, CDR1 SGHDT and CDR2 YYEEEE. CDR3 residues: CASSSGQRNNEQFF. CDR3 bases: TGTGCCAGCAGCTCGGGACAGAGGAACAATGAGCAGTTCTTC.

This chain links TRBV7-9 with TRBJ2-7; D not certain. Trimming removed 1 base from V and 4 bases from J, with 8 bases in between. Per the germline V gene, CDR1 is SEHNR and CDR2 is FQNEAQ (reference sequence). This CDR3 contains 13 residues. DNA for the CDR3: TGTGCCAGCAGCTTAGGCAGTGTATACGAGCAGTACTTC. Amino acid sequence: CASSLGSVYEQYF.

With respect to this clonotype: One end of the junction does not line up with germline, which may come from a read error. V usage is TRBV18 and J usage is TRBJ2-5, with D possibly TRBD2 on 5 matching bases. Germline V gives CDR1 KGHSH, CDR2 LQKENI. This CDR3 spans 14 amino acids. The chain's CDR3 is CASSPLGIGGRSDF. As DNA, the CDR3 is TGTGCCAGCTCACCATTGGGAATCGGAGGACGTTCCGACTTC.

This clonotype was seen a few times. The V call is TRBV29-1, the J call TRBJ2-1; TRBD1 matches at 9 bases. The CDR3 covers 14 residues. Germline V gives CDR1 SQVTM, CDR2 ANQGSEA. The V and J ends lost 7 bases and 2 bases, in that order; junction bases with no gene match: 6. DNA of the CDR3: TGCAGCGCTGGACAGGGGCCCACCTACAATGAGCAGTTCTTC. Encoded protein: CSAGQGPTYNEQFF.

The chain is built from TRBV19 and TRBJ2-3; no reliable D call. The CDR3 length is 13 residues. Trimming left V 4 bases short and J 1 base short, with 6 bases between. Germline V gives CDR1 LNHDA, CDR2 SQIVND (reference sequence). The CDR3, as DNA: TGTGCCAGTAGTACCCATCGCACAGATACGCAGTATTTT. Its translation is CASSTHRTDTQYF.

This clonotype appeared a few times. The chain employs TRBV7-3 and TRBJ2-2; weak D call: TRBD1 (5 bases). This CDR3 is 13 amino acids long. The V gene's germline CDR1 is SGHTA and CDR2 FQGTGA. The ends were cut back, 3 bases at V and 7 bases at J, with 9 bases in the middle. CDR3 in amino acids: CASSFQGDGELFF. CDR3 nucleotides: TGTGCCAGCAGCTTCCAGGGCGACGGGGAGCTGTTTTTT.

The chain recombines TRBV29-1 with TRBJ2-6, with D maybe TRBD2 (6 bases). The CDR3 consists of 13 residues. The germline V gene has CDR1 SQVTM and CDR2 ANQGSEA. Trimming stripped 4 bases from V and 2 bases from J, with 6 bases between. Written as DNA, the CDR3 is TGCAGCGTTGGGGAGGCTGGGGCCAACGTCCTGACTTTC. As protein: CSVGEAGANVLTF.

This clonotype was found many times. The gene calls are TRBV5-1 and TRBJ1-6; 8 bases match TRBD1. The germline CDR1 and CDR2 sequences are SGHRS and YFSETQ. CDR3 size: 15 residues. Germline trimming cut 0 bases from V and 9 bases from J; bases unmatched to any gene: 5. This chain's CDR3 is CASSLVGQERSPLHF. CDR3 coding DNA: TGCGCCAGCAGCTTGGTGGGACAGGAACGTTCACCCCTCCACTTT.

The chain carries TRBV18 and TRBJ1-1, with D uncertain. The V end was cut by 2 bases, the J end by 5 bases, with 12 bases between. Germline assignment: CDR1 KGHSH and CDR2 LQKENI. This CDR3 region has 14 residues. CDR3 in DNA: TGTGCCAGCTCACCAAGGGAAAAGACGACTGAAGCTTTCTTT. Protein product: CASSPREKTTEAFF.

The table lists this clonotype with many counts. The CDR3 DNA follows: TGTGCCAGCAGCAACCGACAGGGTATTTACGAGCAGTACTTC. Residues: CASSNRQGIYEQYF. This rearrangement joins TRBV7-2 to TRBJ2-7, with TRBD1 matching 7 bases. After removal of 5 bases from V and 4 bases from J, the junction contained 8 bases not matched to a gene. The CDR3 is made up of 14 amino acids. Germline assignment: CDR1 SGHTA and CDR2 FQGNSA.

This clonotype has ten or more counts. The chain carries TRBV11-2 and TRBJ2-3; D is possibly TRBD1 or TRBD2 (5 bases each). The CDR3 length is 16 residues. Trimming cost V 4 bases and J 4 bases, with 18 bases left between them. CDR1 is SGHAT, CDR2 FQNNGV, per germline. The CDR3 DNA reads TGTGCCAGCAGCTCCCGCCCGGGGACCAGTGCAGATACGCAGTATTTT. This codes for CASSSRPGTSADTQYF. The full variable domain, in which reference TRBV11-2 and TRBJ2-3 provide the parts outside the CDR3, is EAGVAQSPRYKIIEKRQSVAFWCNPISGHATLYWYQQILGQGPKLLIQFQNNGVVDDSQLPKDRFSAERLKGVDSTLKIQPAKLEDSAVYLCASSSRPGTSADTQYFGPGTRLTVL.